The 3 T cell receptor beta chains in this list originate from one sample, sequenced in a study of blood T cells in healthy people across ages. Using a J-beta primer mix together with a sample-barcoded 5' primer, a second PCR was run for roughly 7 to 11 cycles. MiXCR, run by TCRdb on the 5' RACE reads, gives a single entry per CDR3 protein. Of 850,000 or so distinct CDR3 sequences in the sample, roughly 26% were seen once. The specimen sequenced was blood. The receptors stem from a woman at least 80 years old in good health.

This clonotype has a count of ten or more. The gene calls are TRBV6-5 and TRBJ2-1; a possible D gene is TRBD2 (7 bases). Per germline, CDR1 MNHEY and CDR2 SVGAGI. Trimming cost V 4 bases and J 7 bases, with 23 bases left between them. This CDR3 contains 17 residues. CDR3 amino acids: CASSLTITGGPGNEQFF. The DNA of the CDR3 is TGTGCCAGCAGTTTGACGATTACGGGGGGCCCGGGGAATGAGCAGTTCTTC.

There are a few counts of this clonotype. The CDR3 coding sequence is TGTGCCAGCAGCCCCCGGGACAGGGGTAGCTATGGCTACACCTTC. This translates into CASSPRDRGSYGYTF. V is TRBV3-1 and J is TRBJ1-2; 10 bases map to TRBD1. This CDR3 is 15 amino acids long. Losses at the gene ends were 4 bases for V and 4 bases for J; bases not matched to a gene: 6. Germline V gene data show CDR1 as LGHDT and CDR2 as YNNKEL (reference sequence).

Details on this clonotype: This may come from a read error, since a much larger clone is one base off. V and J are TRBV24-1 and TRBJ2-3; 7 bases line up with TRBD2. The CDR3 contains 15 residues. V trimming: 7 bases; J trimming: 2 bases; junction bases outside the gene matches: 8. Germline CDR1 is KGHDR and CDR2 is SFDVKD. CDR3 protein: CATSKTSCNTDTQYF. CDR3 DNA sequence: TGTGCCACCAGCAAGACTAGCTGCAACACAGATACGCAGTATTTT.